Included here is one T cell receptor (beta chain) sequence, with context. Authors of the study amplified TCR beta CDR3 regions from RNA transcripts. Carried out on the TCR CDR3, a first-round RT-PCR used the HTBI primer set. TCRdb re-called the multiplex PCR reads through MiXCR, storing one row per CDR3 protein. The top ten clones hold around a sixth of a sample with over 550,000 distinct CDR3 sequences, 16% of them seen once. The data belong to a study of T cells in Graves' hyperthyroidism and ophthalmopathy. The CDR3 has 12 amino acids. Germline-derived CDR1 and CDR2 are MNHNS and SASEGT. V dropped 9 bases and J dropped 7 bases, with 12 bases sitting between them. Each diagnosis drew on symptoms, thyroxine, TRAb, thyroid ultrasound and orbital computed tomography findings.

The rearrangement uses TRBV6-1 and TRBJ2-2; no firm D call. The sequenced sample was blood. The sequence derives from a woman aged 18-29 years with Graves' hyperthyroidism. CDR3 amino acids: CASRKRVGELFF. CDR3 in DNA: TGTGCCAGTAGAAAACGGGTCGGGGAGCTGTTTTTT.